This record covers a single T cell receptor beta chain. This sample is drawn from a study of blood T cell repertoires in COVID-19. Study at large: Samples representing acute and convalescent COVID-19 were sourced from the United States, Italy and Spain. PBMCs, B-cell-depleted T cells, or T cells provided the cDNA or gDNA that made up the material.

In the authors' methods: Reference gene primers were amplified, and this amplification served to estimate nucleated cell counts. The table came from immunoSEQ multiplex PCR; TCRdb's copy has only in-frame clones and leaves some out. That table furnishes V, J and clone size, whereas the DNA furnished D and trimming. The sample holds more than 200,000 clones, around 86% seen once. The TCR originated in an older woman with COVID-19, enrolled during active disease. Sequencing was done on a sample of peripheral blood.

CDR3 sequence (DNA): TGTGCCAGCTCACCAGACAGCCGCCCTGAAAAACTGTTTTTT. It translates to CASSPDSRPEKLFF. This chain links TRBV18 with TRBJ1-4, with D maybe TRBD1 (5 bases). Looked up from germline, CDR1 is KGHSH and CDR2 is LQKENI. Trimming removed 2 bases from V and 7 bases from J, with 11 bases in between. The CDR3 loop spans 14 amino acids.